The present entry profiles one T cell receptor beta chain with its context. The cohort comprised individuals with locally advanced or metastatic urothelial carcinoma. The germline V gene encodes CDR1 SGHRS and CDR2 YFSETQ. This CDR3 is built from 16 residues. Trimming took 4 bases from V and 0 from J, leaving 14 bases between them. This sample is drawn from a study of PD-L1 blockade in urothelial cancer. The assay was immunoSEQ multiplex PCR, and TCRdb's table has in-frame clones only and misses some. The repertoire holds approximately 80,000 clones, with 82% as singletons. The J gene is TRBJ2-1, the V gene TRBV5-1; TRBD1 might be the D (5 bases). The TCR comes from an older man with urothelial cancer. The specimen comprised PBMCs, sampled around atezolizumab (anti-PD-L1) treatment. The CDR3 DNA sequence: TGCGCCAGCAGCCTCTTGGATGACAGCTCCTACAATGAGCAGTTCTTC. Translated: CASSLLDDSSYNEQFF.